This TCR beta chain was sequenced in a study of neoadjuvant anti-PD-1 for oral cavity cancer. Study-level information: Patients without progression got a fourth dose around day 43.

Data came from immunoSEQ multiplex PCR; TCRdb stores just in-frame clones and leaves some out. The data show some 15,000 clones, with approximately 66% seen just once and about 2.4% held by the top ten. This clone was seen more than once but under ten times. V lost 5 bases to trimming and J lost 7 bases; unmatched junction nucleotides: 11. CDR1 and CDR2 from the germline V gene are SEHNR and FQNEAQ (reference sequence). The CDR3 runs 15 residues. The chain links TRBV7-9 to TRBJ1-2, with TRBD1 matching over 9 bases. This specimen consisted of PBMCs, obtained before nivolumab (anti-PD-1) treatment. The sequence was obtained from a person between 35 and 79 years old with oral cavity squamous cell carcinoma. Written as DNA, the CDR3 is TGTGCCAGCAGCCTGGGACAGGGTGGGAAGATTGGCTACACCTTC. It encodes CASSLGQGGKIGYTF.